The clone carrying this T cell receptor beta chain came up many times. TRAV- and TRBV-specific primers were used for first-strand cDNA, which covered alpha and beta chains. Using a constant-region primer together with a V-primer adapter, TCRs were subjected to 20 PCR cycles of amplification. The mRNA which had been isolated was amplified by in vitro transcription. TCRdb re-derived calls from the reads in MiXCR, one entry per CDR3 protein. Here the sample spans around 65,000 distinct CDR3 sequences, about 30% being singletons. The CDR3 is 13 residues long. V lost 3 bases to trimming and J lost 7 bases, with 13 bases between them. Time point defined: before trial treatment. It was nivolumab, ipilimumab, aspirin, low-dose cyclophosphamide and low-dose radiotherapy that donors received. The sample is drawn from a study of low-dose radiotherapy and immunotherapy resistance in tumors. Study-wide background: A total of 6.5 Gy was given to Cohort 1 as 0.5 Gy per fraction every 2 weeks. Both drugs were delivered intravenously to patients (nivolumab 240 mg every two weeks and ipilimumab 1 mg/kg every six weeks).

The sequence came from a male donor with rectosigmoid adenocarcinoma. This specimen was PBMCs, taken before treatment. The chain has TRBV23-1 and TRBJ2-7, with unresolved D. TRBV23-1 qualifies as an ORF whose function is uncertain. The CDR3 reads CASSQSIPTEQYF. The CDR3 DNA is TGCGCCAGCAGTCAGTCTATACCTACGGAGCAGTACTTC.